This TCR beta chain was recorded in a study of tumor-infiltrating lymphocytes in oesophageal squamous cell carcinoma. This CDR3 spans 13 amino acids. Deletions cut 1 base from V and 6 bases from J, with 9 bases between. Germline CDR1 and CDR2: SGHAT and FQNNGV. A single record per CDR3 protein comes from TCRdb applying MiXCR to the PCR reads. The sample comprises around 12,000 distinct CDR3 sequences, approximately 47% of which are singletons, and 9.5% to 13% rests with the top ten. V and J are TRBV11-2 and TRBJ2-5, with no clear D. This receptor was identified in a female donor with esophageal squamous cell carcinoma. What was sequenced was blood. Here the CDR3 DNA reads TGTGCCAGCAGCTTAGGTCCCGGCCAGACCCAGTACTTC. It specifies CASSLGPGQTQYF.